These T cell receptor beta chains were read from a single sample in a study of blood T cell repertoires in COVID-19. Profiling relied on immunoSEQ multiplex PCR, and the TCRdb table lists in-frame clones only, not all of them. Among a few hundred thousand clones listed, 80% to 90% were seen once. The sample taken for sequencing was PBMCs or T cells enriched from blood (not recorded which). Receptors originate from a woman under 30 who had recovered from COVID-19. Each CDR3 is given with its conserved first and last residue. The D gene is left open where the match is weak. Expanded clones are given a class, and other clones once, few, many or no size at all.

clone size | D gene | J gene | V gene | CDR3 protein | CDR3 DNA
. | . | TRBJ2-7 | TRBV5-6 | CASSLEGGSYEQYF | TGTGCCAGCAGCTTGGAAGGGGGATCCTACGAGCAGTACTTC
few | TRBD2 | TRBJ2-7 | TRBV4-1 | CASSLQVDLAGSYEQYF | TGCGCCAGCAGCCTGCAGGTTGACCTAGCGGGGTCATACGAGCAGTACTTC
. | TRBD2 | TRBJ2-1 | TRBV6-2/TRBV6-3 | CASSYSLWTSGGDNEQFF | TGTGCCAGCAGTTACTCCCTCTGGACTAGCGGGGGAGACAATGAGCAGTTCTTC
few | . | TRBJ2-7 | TRBV7-2 | CASSQYNTPARVSYEQYF | TGTGCCAGCAGCCAATACAATACCCCAGCCAGGGTATCCTACGAGCAGTACTTC
. | TRBD1 | TRBJ1-1 | TRBV9 | CASMGRTGSGTEAFF | TGTGCCAGTATGGGTCGGACAGGGTCGGGCACTGAAGCTTTCTTT
. | . | TRBJ1-2 | TRBV10-2 | CASSDRGAAYGYTF | TGCGCCAGCAGTGACCGCGGGGCTGCCTATGGCTACACCTTC
. | . | TRBJ1-1 | TRBV6-1 | CASSSRLGGNTEAFF | TGTGCCAGCAGTTCCCGCCTTGGCGGGAACACTGAAGCTTTCTTT
. | . | TRBJ1-1 | TRBV10-1 | CASSESEETEAFF | TGCGCCAGCAGTGAGTCCGAGGAAACTGAAGCTTTCTTT
once | . | TRBJ2-1 | TRBV24-1 | CATSDVGNEQFF | TGTGCCACCAGTGATGTCGGGAATGAGCAGTTCTTC
once | TRBD1 | TRBJ1-1 | TRBV7-9 | CATTRTGTGDTEAFF | TGTGCCACCACACGTACGGGGACAGGGGACACTGAAGCTTTCTTT
. | . | TRBJ1-1 | TRBV5-4 | CASSSGRLGFTEAFF | TGTGCCAGCAGCTCGGGTCGTCTGGGTTTCACTGAAGCTTTCTTT
. | . | TRBJ1-5 | TRBV18 | CASSPNREGGQPQHF | TGTGCCAGCTCACCAAACCGGGAAGGTGGTCAGCCCCAGCATTTT
. | . | TRBJ2-2 | TRBV5-8 | CASSLDRAIGYTGELFF | TGTGCCAGCAGCTTGGACAGGGCGATTGGGTACACCGGGGAGCTGTTTTTT
. | TRBD1 | TRBJ2-7 | TRBV27 | CASSSTGGLYEQYF | TGTGCCAGCAGTTCGACAGGGGGCCTATACGAGCAGTACTTC
. | . | TRBJ1-3 | TRBV7-8 | CASSLDPRRNTIYF | TGTGCCAGCAGCTTAGACCCGCGCCGGAACACCATATATTTT
once | TRBD2 | TRBJ2-3 | TRBV19 | CASSSSGSTDTQYF | TGTGCCAGTAGTAGTAGCGGGAGTACAGATACGCAGTATTTT
. | . | TRBJ2-7 | TRBV29-1 | CSVTGAASYEQYF | TGCAGCGTTACAGGAGCCGCTTCCTACGAGCAGTACTTC
. | . | TRBJ1-2 | TRBV27 | CASSFRGPISYTF | TGTGCCAGCAGTTTCAGGGGCCCAATAAGCTACACCTTC
. | . | TRBJ1-6 | TRBV2 | CASCRQGNSPLHF | TGTGCCAGCTGTAGGCAGGGGAATTCACCCCTCCACTTT
. | . | TRBJ1-2 | TRBV19 | CASSMRADYGYTF | TGTGCCAGTAGTATGAGGGCAGACTATGGCTACACCTTC
. | TRBD1 | TRBJ1-2 | TRBV5-1 | CASGYRDSRQSYGYTF | TGCGCCAGCGGGTACCGGGACAGTCGCCAGAGCTATGGCTACACCTTC
. | . | TRBJ1-1 | TRBV5-1 | CASSLAEVNTEAFF | TGCGCCAGCAGCTTGGCCGAGGTAAACACTGAAGCTTTCTTT
. | . | TRBJ1-1 | TRBV5-8 | CASSLVGGELEAFF | TGTGCCAGCAGCTTGGTCGGAGGGGAACTTGAAGCTTTCTTT
few | . | TRBJ1-4 | TRBV28 | CASSLLNEKLFF | TGTGCCAGCAGCCTTCTTAATGAAAAACTGTTTTTT
once | . | TRBJ1-6 | TRBV3-1/TRBV3-2 | CASSQDGVAEGPLHF | TGTGCCAGCAGCCAAGATGGGGTCGCGGAGGGCCCCCTCCACTTT
. | TRBD1 | TRBJ1-2 | TRBV18 | CASSPTGGINYGYTF | TGTGCCAGCTCACCAACAGGGGGCATTAACTATGGCTACACCTTC
. | TRBD1 | TRBJ2-5 | TRBV4-1 | CASSPGQGANPITQYF | TGCGCCAGCAGCCCGGGACAGGGGGCTAACCCGATAACCCAGTACTTC
once | TRBD2 | TRBJ2-1 | TRBV11-3 | CASSFGLAGASEQFF | TGTGCCAGCAGCTTCGGACTAGCGGGAGCTAGTGAGCAGTTCTTC
. | . | TRBJ1-2 | TRBV7-9 | CASSLISGLDYGYTF | TGTGCCAGCAGCTTAATCTCGGGATTGGACTATGGCTACACCTTC